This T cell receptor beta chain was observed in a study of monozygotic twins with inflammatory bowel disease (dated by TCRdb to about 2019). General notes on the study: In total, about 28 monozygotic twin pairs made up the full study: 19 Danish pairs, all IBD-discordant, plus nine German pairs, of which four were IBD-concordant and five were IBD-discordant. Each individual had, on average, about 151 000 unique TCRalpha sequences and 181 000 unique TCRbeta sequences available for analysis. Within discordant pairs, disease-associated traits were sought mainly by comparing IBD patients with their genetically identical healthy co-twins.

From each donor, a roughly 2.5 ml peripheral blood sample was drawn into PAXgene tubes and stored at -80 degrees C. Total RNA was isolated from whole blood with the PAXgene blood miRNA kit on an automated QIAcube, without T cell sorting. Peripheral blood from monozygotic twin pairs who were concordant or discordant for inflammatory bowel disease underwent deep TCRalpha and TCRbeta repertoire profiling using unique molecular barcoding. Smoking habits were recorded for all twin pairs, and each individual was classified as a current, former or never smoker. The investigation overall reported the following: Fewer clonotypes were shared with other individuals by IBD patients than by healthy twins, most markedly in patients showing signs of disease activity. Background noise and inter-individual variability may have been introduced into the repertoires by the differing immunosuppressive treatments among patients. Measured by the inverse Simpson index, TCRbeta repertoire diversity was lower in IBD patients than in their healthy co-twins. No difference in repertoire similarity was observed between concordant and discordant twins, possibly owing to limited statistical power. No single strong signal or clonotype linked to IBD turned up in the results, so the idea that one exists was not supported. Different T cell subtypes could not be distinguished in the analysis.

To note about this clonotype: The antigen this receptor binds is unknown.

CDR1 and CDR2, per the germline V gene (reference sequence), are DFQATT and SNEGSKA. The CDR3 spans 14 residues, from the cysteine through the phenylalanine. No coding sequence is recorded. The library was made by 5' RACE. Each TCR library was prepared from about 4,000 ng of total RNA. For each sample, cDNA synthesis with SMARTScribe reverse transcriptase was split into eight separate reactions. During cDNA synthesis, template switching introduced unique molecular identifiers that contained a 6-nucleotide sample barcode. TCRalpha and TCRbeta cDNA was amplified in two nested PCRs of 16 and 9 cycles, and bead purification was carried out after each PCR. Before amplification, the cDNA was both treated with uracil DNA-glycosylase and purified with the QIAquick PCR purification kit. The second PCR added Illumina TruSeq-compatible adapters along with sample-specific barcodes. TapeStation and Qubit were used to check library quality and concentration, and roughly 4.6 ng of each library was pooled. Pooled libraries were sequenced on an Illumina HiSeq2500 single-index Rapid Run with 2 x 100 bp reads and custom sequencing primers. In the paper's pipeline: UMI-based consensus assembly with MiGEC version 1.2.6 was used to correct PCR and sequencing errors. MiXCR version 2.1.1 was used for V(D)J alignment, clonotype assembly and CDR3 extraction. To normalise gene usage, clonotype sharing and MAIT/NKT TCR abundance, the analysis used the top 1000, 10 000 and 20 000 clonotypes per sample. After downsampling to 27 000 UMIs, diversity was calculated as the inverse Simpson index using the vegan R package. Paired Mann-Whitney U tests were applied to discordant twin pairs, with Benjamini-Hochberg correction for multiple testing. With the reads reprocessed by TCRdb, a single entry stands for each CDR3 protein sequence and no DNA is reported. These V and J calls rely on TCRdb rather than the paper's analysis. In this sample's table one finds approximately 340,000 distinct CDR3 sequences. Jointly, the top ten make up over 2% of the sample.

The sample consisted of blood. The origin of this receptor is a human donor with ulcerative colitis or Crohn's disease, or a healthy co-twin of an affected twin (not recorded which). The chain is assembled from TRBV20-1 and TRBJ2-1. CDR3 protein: CSARGTVSYNEQFF.